This T cell receptor beta chain was recovered during a study of shared clonotypes between healthy human individuals. Overall study findings and caveats: It was expected that sequencing depth would affect clonotype sharing among donors.

Trimming cost V 2 bases and J 8 bases; bases outside gene matches: 13. The CDR3 is 18 amino acids. The V gene's germline CDR1 is MGHRA and CDR2 YSYEKL. The repertoire was sequenced with immunoSEQ multiplex PCR; TCRdb's copy has only in-frame clones and lacks some. This sample yields 2,500,000 or so clones, of which 85% to 95% are seen a single time; 0.3% to 0.45% belongs to the top ten. Concerning this clone: The antigen remains undetermined.

The chain links TRBV4-1 to TRBJ2-1; 12 nucleotides line up with TRBD2. The sequenced sample consisted of naive CD4+ T cells from PBMCs. Noted subset: CD45RA+ positively selected. This receptor was taken from a man aged 18 to 35 in good health. Some clones in this sample may be carry-over from other donors' samples. The CDR3 loop reads CASSQITFGLAGWDEQFF. CDR3 in DNA: TGCGCCAGCAGCCAAATAACTTTTGGACTAGCGGGGTGGGATGAGCAGTTCTTC.